This entry lists 24 T cell receptor beta chains sequenced from one sample in a study of T-cell memory formation after mild COVID-19. Each CDR3 protein gets one entry after TCRdb re-called the 5' RACE reads with MiXCR. The data show about half a million distinct CDR3 sequences, with 18% seen just once and about 12% held by the top ten. The specimen was PBMCs or a T cell subset sorted from them (not recorded which). All receptors derive from an adult woman who had mild COVID-19 (a few samples of this study predate the infection). Cell type and time point are not known.

The V call is TRBV5-1, the J call TRBJ2-7; TRBD2 aligns across 10 bases. The CDR3 covers 16 residues. The J segment lost 4 bases and the V segment lost 2 bases, leaving 9 bases of the junction unmatched. Germline CDR1 SGHRS, CDR2 YFSETQ. The CDR3 sequence: CASSFSSGSYGYEQYF. The CDR3 DNA is TGCGCCAGCAGCTTCTCTAGCGGGAGTTATGGGTACGAGCAGTACTTC.

V and J are TRBV9 and TRBJ2-2, with 7 bases identical to TRBD1. Trimming at V came to 6 bases and at J to 7 bases, leaving 12 bases not matched to a gene. Germline V gene sequence: CDR1 SGDLS, CDR2 YYNGEE. CDR3 length: 15 amino acids. The CDR3 region has the DNA TGTGCCAGCACCGAACAGGGGCTGGATGGCGGGGAGCTGTTTTTT. It is translated as CASTEQGLDGGELFF. Together with reference TRBV9 and TRBJ2-2, the CDR3 gives the full variable domain: DSGVTQTPKHLITATGQRVTLRCSPRSGDLSVYWYQQSLDQGLQFLIQYYNGEERAKGNILERFSAQQFPDLHSELNLSSLELGDSALYFCASTEQGLDGGELFFGEGSRLTVL.

In this sample, this clonotype turned up a few times. This chain joins TRBV30 and TRBJ2-1; maybe TRBD2 (5 bases). Germline CDR1 is GTSNPN and CDR2 is SVGIG (reference sequence). The CDR3 contains 15 residues. Trimming left V 0 bases short and J 10 bases short, with 19 bases between. CDR3 coding DNA: TGTGCCTGGAGTGTACGTAGTCGGGGTCTATGGGAGCAGTTCTTC. Its protein product is CAWSVRSRGLWEQFF.

A few counts support this clonotype. This chain uses TRBV20-1 with TRBJ2-3; possible D gene TRBD2, 5 bases. Germline CDR1 DFQATT, CDR2 SNEGSKA (reference sequence). The CDR3 has 15 amino acids. V was pared by 0 bases and J by 2 bases, with 12 bases between. Here the CDR3 DNA reads TGCAGTGCTAGAGATCTTAGCGACGTCACAGATACGCAGTATTTT. Translated: CSARDLSDVTDTQYF.

This rearrangement joins TRBV9 to TRBJ2-2, with 8 bases that match TRBD2. Looked up from germline, CDR1 is SGDLS and CDR2 is YYNGEE. V lost 0 bases to trimming and J lost 5 bases; unmatched junction nucleotides: 12. CDR3 length: 18 residues. The CDR3: CASSVGTPGTRLTGELFF. CDR3 DNA sequence: TGTGCCAGCAGCGTAGGGACCCCCGGGACTAGATTAACCGGGGAGCTGTTTTTT.

CDR3 coding DNA: TGTGCCAGCAGTGACCAAGGACAGGGATTCAATGAGCAGTTCTTC. Amino acids: CASSDQGQGFNEQFF. The chain carries TRBV2 and TRBJ2-1, with 8 bases lining up with TRBD1. From germline, CDR1 is SNHLY and CDR2 FYNNEI. V shed 3 bases and J 6 bases; nucleotides not matched to a gene: 7. The CDR3 runs 15 residues.

Points on this clonotype: Germline and junction disagree at one end, which may indicate a read error. This chain joins TRBV20-1 and TRBJ1-2; unclear D gene. The CDR3 is 13 residues long. Looked up from germline, CDR1 is DFQATT and CDR2 is SNEGSKA (reference sequence). CDR3 loop: CSTSYAGGYGYTF. CDR3 coding DNA: TGCAGTACTAGTTATGCAGGAGGGTATGGCTACACCTTC.

The V call is TRBV15, the J call TRBJ2-1; tentatively, D is TRBD2 (6 bases). V shed 2 bases and J shed 8 bases, with 16 bases lying between them. Germline CDR1 LNHNV, CDR2 YYDKDF (reference sequence). The CDR3 is made up of 15 amino acids. The CDR3: CATSRYPTSSYEQFF. DNA for the CDR3: TGTGCCACCAGCAGATACCCGACTAGTTCGTATGAGCAGTTCTTC.

The V call is TRBV6-4, the J call TRBJ2-3; 13 nucleotides align to TRBD2. The J segment lost 4 bases and the V segment lost 2 bases, leaving 3 bases of the junction unmatched. The CDR3 runs to 16 residues. CDR1 is MRHNA and CDR2 is SNTAGT in the germline V gene. The CDR3 sequence is CASSDGTSGVADTQYF. DNA of the CDR3: TGTGCCAGCAGTGACGGGACTAGCGGGGTGGCAGATACGCAGTATTTT.

The rearrangement joins TRBV11-2 to TRBJ2-5; no clear D. Looked up from germline, CDR1 is SGHAT and CDR2 is FQNNGV. The length of the CDR3 is 15 residues. Trimming shortened V by 6 bases and J by 2 bases, and 16 bases separated the two germline ends. CDR3 sequence (DNA): TGTGCCAGCAGTCCGATCCAACTTGGGCAAGAGACCCAGTACTTC. Translation: CASSPIQLGQETQYF.

The CDR3 reads CAISETQGTEAFF. The CDR3 nucleotides are TGTGCCATCAGTGAGACTCAGGGAACTGAAGCTTTCTTT. This chain links TRBV10-3 with TRBJ1-1; tentatively, D is TRBD1 (5 bases). The CDR3 consists of 13 residues. Deletions cut 2 bases from V and 5 bases from J, with 9 bases between. The germline V gene has CDR1 ENHRY and CDR2 SYGVKD.

The chain joins TRBV10-3 to TRBJ2-7, with D unclear. Trimming shortened V by 3 bases and J by 2 bases, and 11 bases separated the two germline ends. There are 14 residues in the CDR3. The germline CDR1 and CDR2 sequences are ENHRY and SYGVKD. The CDR3 loop is CAISDSGNTYEQYF. CDR3 DNA sequence: TGTGCCATCAGTGATTCGGGCAACACCTACGAGCAGTACTTC.

The J gene is TRBJ1-2, the V gene TRBV25-1; no clear D gene. From germline, CDR1 is MGHDK and CDR2 SYGVNS. The CDR3 sequence is 16 residues long. Trimming cost V 0 bases and J 5 bases, with 16 bases left between them. CDR3 in DNA: TGTGCCAGCAGTGAATACAGCACATCCATCGGATATGGCTACACCTTC. It is translated as CASSEYSTSIGYGYTF.

This clonotype was detected only a few times. The chain joins TRBV6-5 to TRBJ2-1; D unclear. Trimming removed 1 base at V and 8 bases at J, with 12 bases between. The CDR3 consists of 14 residues. Per germline, CDR1 MNHEY and CDR2 SVGAGI. The CDR3 spells CASSYLNPQYEQFF. Here the CDR3 DNA reads TGTGCCAGCAGTTACTTAAATCCCCAGTATGAGCAGTTCTTC.

The rearrangement joins TRBV20-1 to TRBJ1-6; no clear D. V was clipped by 6 bases and J by 10 bases, with 25 bases between them. The CDR3 consists of 16 residues. CDR1 is DFQATT, CDR2 SNEGSKA, per germline (reference sequence). CDR3 amino acids: CSAHLYLSPRRSPLHF. CDR3 nucleotides: TGCAGTGCGCACTTATATCTGTCCCCCCGGAGGTCACCCCTCCACTTT.

V is TRBV29-1 and J is TRBJ2-3; TRBD2 matches 9 bases. From germline, CDR1 is SQVTM and CDR2 ANQGSEA. CDR3 length: 15 residues. Trimming cost V 6 bases and J 2 bases; bases outside gene matches: 9. CDR3 sequence reads: CSVAGLASTTDTQYF. The DNA of the CDR3 is TGCAGCGTGGCAGGACTAGCGTCTACCACAGATACGCAGTATTTT.

The rearrangement uses TRBV7-8 and TRBJ2-7, with 10 positions matching TRBD2. CDR3 size: 16 residues. Germline V gene data show CDR1 as SGHVS and CDR2 as FQNEAQ. After removal of 3 bases from V and 0 bases from J, the junction contained 5 bases not matched to a gene. CDR3 amino acids: CASSLEASGGSYEQYF. The CDR3 DNA reads as TGTGCCAGCAGCTTGGAGGCTAGCGGGGGCTCCTACGAGCAGTACTTC.

The chain couples TRBV7-9 to TRBJ1-1; 7 positions match TRBD1. The CDR3 has 15 amino acids. V trimming: 5 bases; J trimming: 6 bases; junction bases outside the gene matches: 12. CDR1 is SEHNR, CDR2 FQNEAQ, per germline (reference sequence). In DNA, the CDR3 is TGTGCCAGCAGCATCAGGGGGAAAGGGTCGTCTGAAGCTTTCTTT. This translates into CASSIRGKGSSEAFF.

This clonotype was detected a few times. This sequence joins TRBV12-3 or TRBV12-4 and TRBJ2-7; no firm D call. The V and J ends lost 7 bases and 0 bases respectively, with 13 bases between them. The CDR3 loop spans 14 amino acids. CDR3: CASTASEISYEQYF. The CDR3 nucleotides are TGTGCCAGCACCGCCAGCGAGATCTCCTACGAGCAGTACTTC.

This clonotype showed up just a few times. This sequence joins TRBV15 and TRBJ2-5; 10 nucleotides align to TRBD2. The CDR3 is 16 amino acids. The germline gives CDR1 LNHNV, CDR2 YYDKDF (reference sequence). The V and J ends lost 4 bases and 3 bases, in that order; junction bases with no gene match: 8. The CDR3: CATSKSPTSGEETQYF. In nucleotides, the CDR3 is TGTGCCACCAGCAAGAGCCCCACTAGCGGGGAAGAGACCCAGTACTTC. The full variable domain, in which reference TRBV15 and TRBJ2-5 provide the parts outside the CDR3, is DAMVIQNPRYQVTQFGKPVTLSCSQTLNHNVMYWYQQKSSQAPKLLFHYYDKDFNNEADTPDNFQSRRPNTSFCFLDIRSPGLGDTAMYLCATSKSPTSGEETQYFGPGTRLLVL.

This clonotype has at least ten counts. The V gene is TRBV20-1, the J gene TRBJ2-1; D may match TRBD1 or TRBD2 (5 bases each). This CDR3 is built from 11 residues. The V gene lost 6 bases and the J gene lost 6 bases, with 9 bases spanning the gap. Germline CDR1 DFQATT, CDR2 SNEGSKA (reference sequence). The CDR3 loop reads CSAGAANEQFF. CDR3 sequence (DNA): TGCAGTGCCGGGGCTGCCAATGAGCAGTTCTTC.

The chain has TRBV5-8 and TRBJ2-1; 7 bases fit TRBD1. The germline V gene has CDR1 SGHTS and CDR2 YDEGEE. The CDR3 length is 16 residues. J lost 5 bases, V lost 0 bases, and 8 bases had no gene match. CDR3 region: CASSLEMGTVNNEQFF. The DNA for the CDR3 is TGTGCCAGCAGCTTGGAGATGGGGACAGTTAACAATGAGCAGTTCTTC.

The sample holds one count of this clonotype. The rearrangement links TRBV5-4 to TRBJ1-4; D is undetermined. This CDR3 spans 15 amino acids. With 0 bases removed from V and 4 bases from J, the gap between germline ends came to 10 bases. The germline V gene encodes CDR1 SGHNT and CDR2 YYREEE (reference sequence). This CDR3 reads CASSLGPGYNEKLFF. The CDR3 nucleotides are TGTGCCAGCAGCTTGGGCCCAGGTTATAATGAAAAACTGTTTTTT.

This clonotype was observed many times. The chain is built from TRBV9 and TRBJ2-2; 11 nucleotides agree with TRBD2. After removal of 0 bases from V and 7 bases from J, the junction contained 8 bases not matched to a gene. Germline CDR1 reads SGDLS; CDR2 reads YYNGEE. The CDR3 has 17 residues. The CDR3 bases are TGTGCCAGCAGCGTAGAGCCTAGCGGGGGGCTGAGCGGGGAGCTGTTTTTT. As protein: CASSVEPSGGLSGELFF.